This is a list of T cell receptor beta chains from one sample in a study of siplizumab effects on memory and regulatory T cells. TCRdb's table, derived via immunoSEQ multiplex PCR, lists solely in-frame clones and lacks some. The data contain some 97,000 clones, around 90% of them singletons. The sequencing input was Tregs sorted from blood. Receptors were obtained from a human donor in good health. Both conserved end residues are part of each CDR3. The D gene is left open where the match is weak. Where a row states a size, it is once, few, many or the class of an expanded clone; other rows omit it.

v_call: TRBV5-1; j_call: TRBJ2-1; clone_size: NA; d_call: TRBD1; cdr3_nt: TGCGCCAGCAGCTTGGCGGGACAGGGAGGGGAGCAGTTCTTC; cdr3_aa: CASSLAGQGGEQFF
v_call: TRBV27; j_call: TRBJ2-7; clone_size: NA; d_call: TRBD1; cdr3_nt: TGTGCCAGCAGCATCACCGGGACAGTTCCCGAGCAGTACTTC; cdr3_aa: CASSITGTVPEQYF
v_call: TRBV28; j_call: TRBJ2-3; clone_size: NA; d_call: NA; cdr3_nt: TGTGCCAGCAGTTTTCCAGGCTTTGGAGATACGCAGTATTTT; cdr3_aa: CASSFPGFGDTQYF
v_call: TRBV27; j_call: TRBJ1-2; clone_size: NA; d_call: NA; cdr3_nt: TGTGCCAGCAGTTTAGGGGGGAACCATGGCTACACCTTC; cdr3_aa: CASSLGGNHGYTF
v_call: TRBV28; j_call: TRBJ2-3; clone_size: once; d_call: NA; cdr3_nt: TGTGCCAGCAGTCTCCCCACAGATACGCAGTATTTT; cdr3_aa: CASSLPTDTQYF
v_call: TRBV5-6; j_call: TRBJ1-2; clone_size: NA; d_call: TRBD1; cdr3_nt: TGTGCCAGCAGCGGACAGGGGAACTATGGCTACACCTTC; cdr3_aa: CASSGQGNYGYTF
v_call: TRBV15; j_call: TRBJ2-5; clone_size: many; d_call: TRBD2; cdr3_nt: TGTGCCACCAGCAGAGATGTCGGGACTAGCGGGACATACGGAGAGACCCAGTACTTC; cdr3_aa: CATSRDVGTSGTYGETQYF
v_call: TRBV11-2; j_call: TRBJ2-7; clone_size: NA; d_call: NA; cdr3_nt: TGTGCCAGCAGCTTGTTTCAGGGGGGAGCCGAGCAGTACTTC; cdr3_aa: CASSLFQGGAEQYF
v_call: TRBV19; j_call: TRBJ1-5; clone_size: NA; d_call: TRBD1; cdr3_nt: TGTGCCAGTAGAAGAAACTTACAGGGGTATAGCAATCAGCCCCAGCATTTT; cdr3_aa: CASRRNLQGYSNQPQHF
v_call: TRBV18; j_call: TRBJ1-2; clone_size: NA; d_call: TRBD1; cdr3_nt: TGTGCCAGCTCCCCCGGGACAGGGGGCACCTATGGCTACACCTTC; cdr3_aa: CASSPGTGGTYGYTF
v_call: TRBV2; j_call: TRBJ2-1; clone_size: few; d_call: NA; cdr3_nt: TGTGCCAGCAATGGAGGTCTAGCAGGCGTTGAGCAGTTCTTC; cdr3_aa: CASNGGLAGVEQFF
v_call: TRBV7-8; j_call: TRBJ2-7; clone_size: NA; d_call: TRBD2; cdr3_nt: TGTGCCAGCATGGCGATATCCGGGACTAGCGTTACAAGGCCCTCAAAATACGAGCAGTACTTC; cdr3_aa: CASMAISGTSVTRPSKYEQYF
v_call: TRBV10-2; j_call: TRBJ2-7; clone_size: NA; d_call: NA; cdr3_nt: TGCGCCAGCAGCGTCGTTGGTGCCGAGCAGTACTTC; cdr3_aa: CASSVVGAEQYF
v_call: TRBV7-9; j_call: TRBJ2-1; clone_size: NA; d_call: TRBD1; cdr3_nt: TGTGCCAGCAGCTTGGCCGGGACAGGGGGCCGAAATGAGCAGTTCTTC; cdr3_aa: CASSLAGTGGRNEQFF
v_call: TRBV4-1; j_call: TRBJ2-6; clone_size: once; d_call: NA; cdr3_nt: TGCGCCAGCAGCCCCCCGTGGGGCACTGGGGCCAACGTCCTGACTTTC; cdr3_aa: CASSPPWGTGANVLTF
v_call: TRBV5-6; j_call: TRBJ2-7; clone_size: NA; d_call: NA; cdr3_nt: TGTGCCAGCAGCTTGGCGCGGGGGCGATACGAGCAGTACTTC; cdr3_aa: CASSLARGRYEQYF
v_call: TRBV6-4; j_call: TRBJ1-3; clone_size: NA; d_call: NA; cdr3_nt: TGTGCCAGCAACAGACAGGCCGGACTCTCTGGAAACACCATATATTTT; cdr3_aa: CASNRQAGLSGNTIYF
v_call: TRBV7-3; j_call: TRBJ2-1; clone_size: NA; d_call: NA; cdr3_nt: TGTGCCAGCGCTGGCCATGAGCAGTTCTTC; cdr3_aa: CASAGHEQFF
v_call: TRBV10-3; j_call: TRBJ2-1; clone_size: NA; d_call: NA; cdr3_nt: TGTGCCATCAGTGAGTTAGCGGCAGAAAATGAGCAGTTCTTC; cdr3_aa: CAISELAAENEQFF
v_call: TRBV29-1; j_call: TRBJ1-2; clone_size: once; d_call: NA; cdr3_nt: TGCAGCGTTGGGGCAGGGGAGTATGGCTACACCTTC; cdr3_aa: CSVGAGEYGYTF
v_call: TRBV7-2; j_call: TRBJ2-5; clone_size: NA; d_call: NA; cdr3_nt: TGTGCCAGCAGCTTCACAGTCCTAGAGACCCAGTACTTC; cdr3_aa: CASSFTVLETQYF
v_call: TRBV6-6; j_call: TRBJ2-1; clone_size: NA; d_call: NA; cdr3_nt: TGTGCCAGTTCGTTTAGCGGCTCCTACAATGAGCAGTTCTTC; cdr3_aa: CASSFSGSYNEQFF
v_call: TRBV6-6; j_call: TRBJ2-3; clone_size: NA; d_call: NA; cdr3_nt: TGTGCCAGCAGCAGCAACAGGGCAGATACGCAGTATTTT; cdr3_aa: CASSSNRADTQYF
v_call: TRBV9; j_call: TRBJ2-1; clone_size: NA; d_call: TRBD2; cdr3_nt: TGTGCCAGCAGCCCCACCGGGACTAGCGGGAGTTGGGATGAGCAGTTCTTC; cdr3_aa: CASSPTGTSGSWDEQFF
v_call: TRBV10-2; j_call: TRBJ2-7; clone_size: once; d_call: TRBD2; cdr3_nt: TGCGCCAGCAAAAACGCGGGAGGCCCCTACGAGCAGTACTTC; cdr3_aa: CASKNAGGPYEQYF
v_call: TRBV28; j_call: TRBJ2-3; clone_size: NA; d_call: TRBD2; cdr3_nt: TGTGCCAGCAGCAGAGCGGGACCTTTTCCTCTTAGCACAGATACGCAGTATTTT; cdr3_aa: CASSRAGPFPLSTDTQYF
v_call: TRBV7-3; j_call: TRBJ1-3; clone_size: NA; d_call: NA; cdr3_nt: TGTGCCAGCAGCTTGGGGTTCCCTGGAAACACCATATATTTT; cdr3_aa: CASSLGFPGNTIYF
v_call: TRBV14; j_call: TRBJ2-1; clone_size: once; d_call: TRBD1; cdr3_nt: TGTGCCAGCAGCCAAACGGCCCCGACAGGGCGGGATGAGCAGTTCTTC; cdr3_aa: CASSQTAPTGRDEQFF
v_call: TRBV10-2; j_call: TRBJ2-7; clone_size: NA; d_call: TRBD2; cdr3_nt: TGCGCCAGCAGTTTCAGACTAGCGGGGCCCTACGAGCAGTACTTC; cdr3_aa: CASSFRLAGPYEQYF
v_call: TRBV2; j_call: TRBJ2-1; clone_size: NA; d_call: NA; cdr3_nt: TGTGCCAGCAGTGAAACCCCCAGGAGTTACTCCTACAATGAGCAGTTCTTC; cdr3_aa: CASSETPRSYSYNEQFF
v_call: TRBV10-3; j_call: TRBJ1-1; clone_size: NA; d_call: NA; cdr3_nt: TGTGCCATCAGTGGGGTCAGGGGAACGAACACTGAAGCTTTCTTT; cdr3_aa: CAISGVRGTNTEAFF
v_call: TRBV2; j_call: TRBJ1-5; clone_size: NA; d_call: NA; cdr3_nt: TGTGCCAGCAGTGATTGGGGCAGAGATCAGCCCCAGCATTTT; cdr3_aa: CASSDWGRDQPQHF
v_call: TRBV25-1; j_call: TRBJ2-1; clone_size: NA; d_call: TRBD2; cdr3_nt: TGTGCCAGCAGACCTTCGGGACTAGCGGGATCCTATGAGCAGTTCTTC; cdr3_aa: CASRPSGLAGSYEQFF
v_call: TRBV9; j_call: TRBJ2-2; clone_size: few; d_call: NA; cdr3_nt: TGTGCCAGCAGCGTAGTTTCAGGGGCCGGGGAGCTGTTTTTT; cdr3_aa: CASSVVSGAGELFF
v_call: TRBV19; j_call: TRBJ1-5; clone_size: NA; d_call: TRBD1; cdr3_nt: TGTGCCAGTAGCACAGGGGGTGCTCAGCCCCAGCATTTT; cdr3_aa: CASSTGGAQPQHF
v_call: TRBV5-5; j_call: TRBJ1-5; clone_size: NA; d_call: NA; cdr3_nt: TGTGCCAGCAGCCTAACTAGAGGAAGCAATCAGCCCCAGCATTTT; cdr3_aa: CASSLTRGSNQPQHF
v_call: TRBV12-5; j_call: TRBJ1-6; clone_size: NA; d_call: NA; cdr3_nt: TGTGCTAGTGGTTTGGTAGGACTTCCCGATCCCCTCCACTTT; cdr3_aa: CASGLVGLPDPLHF
v_call: TRBV27; j_call: TRBJ1-2; clone_size: NA; d_call: NA; cdr3_nt: TGTGCCAGCACGAATCTGATACAGGGAAATGGCTACACCTTC; cdr3_aa: CASTNLIQGNGYTF
v_call: TRBV29-1; j_call: TRBJ1-4; clone_size: once; d_call: TRBD1; cdr3_nt: TGCAGCGTCGAGGACAGGGAATCCAATGAAAAACTGTTTTTT; cdr3_aa: CSVEDRESNEKLFF
v_call: TRBV6-1; j_call: TRBJ2-7; clone_size: NA; d_call: NA; cdr3_nt: TGTGCCAGCAGTGAAGCGCACGGCAGCTCCTACGAGCAGTACTTC; cdr3_aa: CASSEAHGSSYEQYF
v_call: TRBV6-5; j_call: TRBJ2-7; clone_size: NA; d_call: TRBD2; cdr3_nt: TGTGCCAGCAGTACCAGCGGGAGTGCCTACGAGCAGTACTTC; cdr3_aa: CASSTSGSAYEQYF
v_call: TRBV7-2; j_call: TRBJ2-7; clone_size: NA; d_call: NA; cdr3_nt: TGTGCCAGCAGCTTAGTTAGTCGTGACGAGCAGTACTTC; cdr3_aa: CASSLVSRDEQYF
v_call: TRBV6-1; j_call: TRBJ2-1; clone_size: NA; d_call: NA; cdr3_nt: TGTGCCAGCAGTGAATCTCGTAGCTCCTACAATGAGCAGTTCTTC; cdr3_aa: CASSESRSSYNEQFF
v_call: TRBV30; j_call: TRBJ1-2; clone_size: NA; d_call: TRBD1; cdr3_nt: TGTGCCTGGAGTGTACAGGGGAAGGGTGGCTACACCTTC; cdr3_aa: CAWSVQGKGGYTF
v_call: TRBV5-1; j_call: TRBJ2-7; clone_size: NA; d_call: NA; cdr3_nt: TGCGCCAGCAGCCTTCGACGCAGCTCCTACGAGCAGTACTTC; cdr3_aa: CASSLRRSSYEQYF
v_call: TRBV7-8; j_call: TRBJ2-1; clone_size: NA; d_call: NA; cdr3_nt: TGTGCCAGCAGCCGGAAGACAGGTTTCAATGAGCAGTTCTTC; cdr3_aa: CASSRKTGFNEQFF
v_call: TRBV5-4; j_call: TRBJ2-3; clone_size: NA; d_call: TRBD2; cdr3_nt: TGTGCCAGCAGCCTTACTAGCGCCACAGATACGCAGTATTTT; cdr3_aa: CASSLTSATDTQYF
v_call: TRBV5-4; j_call: TRBJ2-1; clone_size: few; d_call: NA; cdr3_nt: TGTGCCAGCAGCGGTGGCTGGGGATTATACAATGAGCAGTTCTTC; cdr3_aa: CASSGGWGLYNEQFF
v_call: TRBV16; j_call: TRBJ1-1; clone_size: once; d_call: TRBD1; cdr3_nt: TGTGCCAGCAGCCCGTCCAGGGGGGCTGAAGCTTTCTTT; cdr3_aa: CASSPSRGAEAFF
v_call: TRBV20-1; j_call: TRBJ2-3; clone_size: NA; d_call: NA; cdr3_nt: TGCAGTGCTAGTTGGGCAGATACGCAGTATTTT; cdr3_aa: CSASWADTQYF
v_call: TRBV18; j_call: TRBJ2-7; clone_size: few; d_call: TRBD2; cdr3_nt: TGTGCCAGCTCACGGGACTATTTGAACGAGCAGTACTTC; cdr3_aa: CASSRDYLNEQYF
v_call: TRBV5-1; j_call: TRBJ2-1; clone_size: NA; d_call: NA; cdr3_nt: TGCGCCAGCAGCTTGGCAAGCTACAATGAGCAGTTCTTC; cdr3_aa: CASSLASYNEQFF
v_call: TRBV5-1; j_call: TRBJ2-1; clone_size: few; d_call: NA; cdr3_nt: TGCGCCAGCAGCCAAGCGGGCCCATCCTACAATGAGCAGTTCTTC; cdr3_aa: CASSQAGPSYNEQFF
v_call: TRBV6-5; j_call: TRBJ2-1; clone_size: once; d_call: TRBD2; cdr3_nt: TGTGCCAGCGGGAGGGCCGCTGAGCAGTTCTTC; cdr3_aa: CASGRAAEQFF
v_call: TRBV7-2; j_call: TRBJ2-7; clone_size: NA; d_call: NA; cdr3_nt: TGTGCCAGCAGCCTCCTATCGCGCCACGAGCAGTACTTC; cdr3_aa: CASSLLSRHEQYF
v_call: TRBV7-9; j_call: TRBJ2-7; clone_size: NA; d_call: NA; cdr3_nt: TGTGCCAGCAGGAGAACCGGGACATACTCCTACGAGCAGTACTTC; cdr3_aa: CASRRTGTYSYEQYF
v_call: TRBV7-6; j_call: TRBJ2-7; clone_size: NA; d_call: NA; cdr3_nt: TGTGCCAGCAGCTTAGCCGATCAGTACGAGCAGTACTTC; cdr3_aa: CASSLADQYEQYF